This T cell receptor (beta chain) stems from a study of early T cells in non-severe SARS-CoV-2 infection. This CDR3 is 14 amino acids long. V was clipped by 7 bases and J by 2 bases, with 11 bases between them. This clonotype was seen ten or more times. TCRdb re-derived calls from the 5' RACE reads in MiXCR, one entry per CDR3 protein. The data contain about 80,000 distinct CDR3 sequences, less than 15% of them singletons. The TCR sequence derives from an adult who was a healthcare worker with PCR-confirmed SARS-CoV-2 infection or an uninfected control (not recorded which). The donor label of this sample is uncertain. The gene calls are TRBV12-3 or TRBV12-4 and TRBJ2-2; perhaps D is TRBD1 or TRBD2 (5 bases each). The specimen comprised whole blood, sampled at baseline. The CDR3 loop reads CASIRDPNTGELFF. The CDR3 coding sequence is TGTGCCAGCATCAGGGACCCTAACACCGGGGAGCTGTTTTTT.